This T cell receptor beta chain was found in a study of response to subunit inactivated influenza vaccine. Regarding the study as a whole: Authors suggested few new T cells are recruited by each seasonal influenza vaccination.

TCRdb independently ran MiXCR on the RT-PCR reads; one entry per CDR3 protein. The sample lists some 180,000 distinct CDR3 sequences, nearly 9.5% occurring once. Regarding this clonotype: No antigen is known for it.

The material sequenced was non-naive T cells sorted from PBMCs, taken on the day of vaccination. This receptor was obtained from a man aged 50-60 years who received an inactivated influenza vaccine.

CDR3 DNA: TGCAGTGCTAGTGTAGGGGGGAGAGGGGAGCAGTTCTTC. Residues: CSASVGGRGEQFF. The chain couples TRBV20-1 to TRBJ2-1; possibly TRBD1 or TRBD2 for D (6 bases each). V was clipped by 3 bases and J by 10 bases, with 16 bases between them. CDR1 and CDR2 (germline): DFQATT, SNEGSKA (reference sequence). This CDR3 has 13 residues.